This T cell receptor beta chain was profiled in a study of blood T cell repertoires in COVID-19. TCRdb's copy holds only in-frame clones and misses some; the assay was immunoSEQ multiplex PCR. The sample shows 300,000 to 450,000 clones, about 85% of them seen only once. Sequencing was done on a sample of peripheral blood. This receptor was obtained from a woman younger than 30 with acute or convalescent COVID-19.

The CDR3 nucleotides read TGTGCCAGCTCGGGGTTGAACGAGCAGTACTTC. Translated: CASSGLNEQYF. The genes are TRBV2 and TRBJ2-7, with D maybe TRBD2 (5 bases). The CDR3 consists of 11 residues. Trimming stripped 8 bases from V and 5 bases from J, with 10 bases between. CDR1 and CDR2 from the germline V gene are SNHLY and FYNNEI.